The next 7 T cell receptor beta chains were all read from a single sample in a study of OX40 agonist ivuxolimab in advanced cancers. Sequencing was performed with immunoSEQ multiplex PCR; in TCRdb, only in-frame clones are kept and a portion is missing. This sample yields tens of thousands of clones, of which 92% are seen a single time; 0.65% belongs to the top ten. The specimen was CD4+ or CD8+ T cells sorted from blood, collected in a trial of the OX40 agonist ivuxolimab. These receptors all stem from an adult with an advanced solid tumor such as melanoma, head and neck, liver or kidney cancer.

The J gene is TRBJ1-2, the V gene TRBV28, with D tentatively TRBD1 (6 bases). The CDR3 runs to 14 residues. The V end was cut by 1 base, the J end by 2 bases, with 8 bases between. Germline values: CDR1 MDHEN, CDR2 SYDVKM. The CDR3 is CASSLLTGNYGYTF. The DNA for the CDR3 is TGTGCCAGCAGTTTATTGACAGGAAACTATGGCTACACCTTC.

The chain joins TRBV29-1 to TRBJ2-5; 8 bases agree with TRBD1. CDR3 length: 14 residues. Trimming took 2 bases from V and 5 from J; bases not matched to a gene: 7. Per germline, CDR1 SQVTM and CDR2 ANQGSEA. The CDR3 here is CSVERTGNSETQYF. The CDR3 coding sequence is TGCAGCGTTGAAAGGACAGGGAACTCGGAGACCCAGTACTTC.

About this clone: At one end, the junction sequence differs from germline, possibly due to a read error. CDR3 bases: TGTGCTAGCAGCCCGAGCGGGGCTCAAGAGACCCAGTACTTC. It codes for CASSPSGAQETQYF. This chain links TRBV7-7 with TRBJ2-5; 7 bases are a match to TRBD2. CDR1 SSHAT and CDR2 FNYEAQ come from the germline V gene (reference sequence). CDR3 length: 14 amino acids.

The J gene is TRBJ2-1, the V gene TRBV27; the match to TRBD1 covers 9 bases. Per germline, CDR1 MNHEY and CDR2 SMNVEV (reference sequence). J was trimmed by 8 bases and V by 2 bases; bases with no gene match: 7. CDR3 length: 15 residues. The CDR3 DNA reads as TGTGCCAGCAGTTTACAGGGACAGGGATTCTATGAGCAGTTCTTC. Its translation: CASSLQGQGFYEQFF.

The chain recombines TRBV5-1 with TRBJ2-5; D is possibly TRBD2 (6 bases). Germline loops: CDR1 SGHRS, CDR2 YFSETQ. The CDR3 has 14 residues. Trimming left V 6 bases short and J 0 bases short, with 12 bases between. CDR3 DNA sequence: TGCGCCAGCAACCAGGCGGGGTACCAAGAGACCCAGTACTTC. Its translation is CASNQAGYQETQYF.

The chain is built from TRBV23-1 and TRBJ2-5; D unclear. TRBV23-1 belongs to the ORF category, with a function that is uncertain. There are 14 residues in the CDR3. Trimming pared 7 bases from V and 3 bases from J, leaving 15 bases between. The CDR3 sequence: CASTPPAKEETQYF. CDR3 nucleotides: TGCGCCAGCACCCCACCGGCGAAGGAAGAGACCCAGTACTTC.

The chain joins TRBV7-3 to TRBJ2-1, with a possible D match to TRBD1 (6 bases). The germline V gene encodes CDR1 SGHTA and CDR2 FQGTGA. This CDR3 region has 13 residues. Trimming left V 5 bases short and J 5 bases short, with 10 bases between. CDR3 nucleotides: TGTGCCAGCAGCACCCAGGGGAACAATGAGCAGTTCTTC. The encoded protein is CASSTQGNNEQFF.